This T cell receptor beta chain is drawn from a study of glioma-infiltrating T cells. Study-wide results and caveats: Only very few CDR3 sequences appeared in both tissue and blood. Tissue-blood divergence was below expectation in non-neoplastic patients, above in gliomas.

V was cut by 3 bases and J by 8 bases, with 16 bases left in between. Germline assignment: CDR1 DFQATT and CDR2 SNEGSKA (reference sequence). The CDR3 is 14 amino acids. TCR alpha and beta CDR3 regions were amplified from RNA using iRepertoire nested multiplex PCR. One-step reverse transcription and amplification started from approximately 100-400 ng of tissue mRNA or PBMC total RNA. TCRdb re-analysed the multiplex PCR reads in MiXCR, keeping a single row per CDR3 protein. The sample lists fewer than 200,000 distinct CDR3 sequences; more than 35% were seen once. Remarks on this clonotype: Antigen specificity is unknown. This may be a read error, as it is one base from a much larger clone.

The sample taken for sequencing was glioma tissue, nonneoplastic brain tissue, or PBMCs (not recorded which). V gene TRBV20-1 combines with J gene TRBJ1-4, with a possible D match to TRBD1 (5 bases). This clonotype was obtained from a human donor with low-grade glioma or glioblastoma, undergoing nonglioma brain surgery, or in good health (not recorded which). DNA for the CDR3: TGCAGTGCTAGGCCCCCGGGGGGGATGGAAAAACTGTTTTTT. This gives the protein CSARPPGGMEKLFF.